Below, 23 T cell receptor delta chains from the same sample are listed, as sequenced in a study of Vγ9Vδ2 T cells in congenital toxoplasmosis. A single-tube template-switch cDNA reaction was primed with TRGC- and TRDC-specific primers. The TRGC primer was designed to target TRGC1 and TRGC2 alike. TCRdb reanalysed the reads with CATT. Of roughly 990 delta-chain clones in the sample, around a sixth are singletons; the top ten hold around a tenth. The material sequenced was gamma-delta T cells from blood. The source is a child under 10 years old born to a mother with Toxoplasma gondii infection during pregnancy, either congenitally infected or uninfected (not recorded which).

By sample fraction, this clone is large (0.1 to 1%). The chain recombines TRDV1 with TRDJ1; TRDD3 matches at 9 bases. Trimming at V came to 2 bases and at J to 4 bases, leaving 8 bases not matched to a gene. CDR1 is TSWWSYY and CDR2 is QGS in the germline V gene. This CDR3 is 16 amino acids long. The CDR3 region has the DNA TGTGCTCTTGGGGAATTAAGGTGGGGGATAATCGATAAACTCATCTTT. The encoded protein is CALGELRWGIIDKLIF.

Judged by abundance, this clone is large. Other DNA sequences from this sample encode an identical CDR3 as well. The chain is built from TRDV1 and TRDJ1; TRDD3 matches 8 bases. Trimming took 0 bases from V and 0 from J; bases not matched to a gene: 18. The CDR3 is made up of 21 amino acids. In germline, CDR1 is TSWWSYY, CDR2 QGS. CDR3 bases: TGTGCTCTTGGGGAACTAAGATCTCAGGGGGGGATAAGAGGGTACACCGATAAACTCATCTTT. Residues: CALGELRSQGGIRGYTDKLIF.

For this clone: This likely came from a read error, as a far larger clone is one base away. This chain connects TRDV2 to TRDJ1, with 11 bases identical to TRDD3. The J gene is absent in TCRdb and was assigned here via DNA matching to germline. Germline lookup yields CDR1 GEAIGNYY and CDR2 EKD. There are 19 residues in the CDR3. J was trimmed by 3 bases and V by 5 bases; bases with no gene match: 19. CDR3 protein: CACVLGSRTGGYGSDKLIF. The DNA of the CDR3 is TGTGCCTGTGTCCTCGGCTCCCGTACTGGGGGATATGGGTCCGATAAACTCATCTTT.

By sample share, this clone is large (0.1 to 1%). The chain has TRDV1 and TRDJ1; the D gene is possibly TRDD3 (8 bases). CDR3 size: 18 residues. Germline V gene lookup returns CDR1 TSWWSYY and CDR2 QGS. V lost 11 bases, J lost 0 bases, and 28 bases lay in between. For the CDR3, the DNA is TGTGCTTTTCGGGGTTCCTACGTACTGGGGGCTTACACCGATAAACTCATCTTT. It yields the protein CAFRGSYVLGAYTDKLIF.

In this sample, this clone turned up a few times. The rearrangement uses TRDV2 and TRDJ1; 8 bases agree with TRDD3. Germline lookup yields CDR1 GEAIGNYY and CDR2 EKD. V shed 0 bases and J 3 bases; nucleotides not matched to a gene: 17. The length of the CDR3 is 19 residues. The chain's CDR3 is CACDTLGGSEKTLADKLIF. Here the CDR3 DNA reads TGTGCCTGTGACACCCTTGGGGGATCCGAGAAAACTCTGGCCGATAAACTCATCTTT.

By sample fraction, this clone is large. The chain links TRAV38-2/DV8 to TRDJ1; 7 nucleotides match TRDD3. With V trimmed by 7 bases and J by 0 bases, 9 bases remained unmatched. The CDR3 sequence is 15 residues long. CDR1 and CDR2 from the germline V gene are TSESDYY and QEAYKQQN. CDR3 protein: CAYGPTGDYTDKLIF. In DNA, the CDR3 is TGTGCTTATGGCCCGACTGGGGACTACACCGATAAACTCATCTTT.

As concerns this clone: This may be a read error, as it is one base from a much larger clone. The same CDR3 can be traced to other DNA sequences in this sample. This sequence joins TRDV1 and TRDJ1, with 9 nucleotides matching TRDD2. This CDR3 comprises 20 residues. Germline-derived CDR1 and CDR2 are TSWWSYY and QGS. With 0 bases clipped from V and 0 bases from J, the junction kept 14 bases outside the gene matches. The chain's CDR3 is CALGELDLPTPGKYTDKLIF. CDR3 coding DNA: TGTGCTCTTGGGGAACTAGACCTTCCTACCCCAGGGAAGTACACCGATAAACTCATCTTT.

This clone is a singleton in its sample. With a far larger clone one base away, a read error is the likely cause. The V gene is TRDV2, the J gene TRDJ1, with 7 bases that match TRDD3. TCRdb does not report a J gene; here it was assigned by matching the DNA to germline references. The CDR3 has 16 residues. Germline lookup yields CDR1 GEAIGNYY and CDR2 EKD. After removal of 7 bases from V and 0 bases from J, the junction contained 13 bases not matched to a gene. CDR3 sequence: CACLALMGDHTDKLIF. The CDR3 nucleotides read TGTGCCTGCCTAGCGTTGATGGGGGACCACACCGATAAACTCATCTTT.

In its sample, this clone ranks as large. The genes are TRDV2 and TRDJ1, with D tentatively TRDD3 (6 bases). The CDR3 length is 16 residues. Germline V gene sequence: CDR1 GEAIGNYY, CDR2 EKD. The ends were cut back, 1 base at V and 3 bases at J, with 17 bases in the middle. CDR3 nucleotide sequence: TGTGCCTGTGACACACTAGTATCGGGGGACCCCGATAAACTCATCTTT. Its protein is CACDTLVSGDPDKLIF.

A few counts support this clone. The J gene is TRDJ1, the V gene TRDV1, with TRDD3 matching 9 bases. This CDR3 has 23 residues. Germline CDR1 is TSWWSYY and CDR2 is QGS. Trimming removed 0 bases from V and 3 bases from J; junction bases left unmatched: 26. The chain's CDR3 is CALGELPIDCMGDNWRGSDKLIF. In nucleotides, the CDR3 is TGTGCTCTTGGGGAACTTCCTATTGATTGCATGGGGGATAATTGGAGGGGCTCCGATAAACTCATCTTT.

Comment on this clone: This clone may be a read error of a much larger clone one base away. The rearrangement links TRDV1 to TRDJ1, with 9 bases that match TRDD2. CDR1 TSWWSYY and CDR2 QGS come from the germline V gene. J gave up 0 bases and V 0 bases, and 14 bases lay outside the gene matches. The CDR3 length is 20 residues. CDR3 loop: CALGELDLPTPVKYTDKLIF. The CDR3 nucleotides are TGTGCTCTTGGGGAACTAGACCTTCCTACCCCGGTGAAGTACACCGATAAACTCATCTTT.

By sample share, this clone is medium-sized. The rearrangement uses TRDV2 and TRDJ3; 11 bases align to TRDD3. The germline gives CDR1 GEAIGNYY, CDR2 EKD. The CDR3 spans 20 residues. Trimming at V came to 3 bases and at J to 2 bases, leaving 11 bases not matched to a gene. The CDR3 nucleotides read TGTGCCTGTGACTCGGTACTGGGGGATAATCGGCCCTGGGACACCCGACAGATGTTTTTC. Translation: CACDSVLGDNRPWDTRQMFF.

The chain links TRDV2 to TRDJ1, with D unresolved. The J gene, left out of TCRdb, was set here by checking the DNA against germline. This CDR3 comprises 16 residues. Germline V gene lookup returns CDR1 GEAIGNYY and CDR2 EKD. V lost 5 bases to trimming and J lost 2 bases, with 20 bases between them. In DNA form, the CDR3 reads TGTGCCTGTGTCCCGGTCGGAGGGAGACGAACCGATAAACTCATCTTT. It translates to CACVPVGGRRTDKLIF.

This clone is categorized as large. The rearrangement joins TRDV1 to TRDJ1; 11 bases match TRDD3. This CDR3 spans 19 amino acids. The junction had 11 bases not matched to a gene; V was cut back by 1 base and J by 1 base. Germline CDR1 and CDR2: TSWWSYY and QGS. The DNA for the CDR3 is TGTGCTCTTGGGGAACCCCTCCTTACTGGGGGATATAGCACCGATAAACTCATCTTT. Protein: CALGEPLLTGGYSTDKLIF.

Concerning this clone itself: This may come from a read error, since a much larger clone is one base off. The sample holds other DNA sequences that translate to the same CDR3. The chain links TRDV2 to TRDJ1; 9 positions agree with TRDD3. The CDR3 has 15 residues. Germline CDR1 is GEAIGNYY and CDR2 is EKD. The CDR3: CACLALLGDTDKLIF. For the CDR3, the DNA is TGTGCCTGTCTAGCACTACTGGGGGACACAGATAAACTCATCTTT.

Relative to its sample, this clone is medium-sized (0.01 to 0.1%). The chain uses TRDV2 and TRDJ1; no clear D gene. CDR1 GEAIGNYY and CDR2 EKD come from the germline V gene. The CDR3 loop spans 21 amino acids. V was cut by 0 bases and J by 0 bases, with 28 bases left in between. The CDR3 region has the DNA TGTGCCTGTGACACCCTTCGTGGGTCGTCTGTTGAATCAGAGTACACCGATAAACTCATCTTT. This translates into CACDTLRGSSVESEYTDKLIF.

This clone has just one count. This clone may be a read error of a much larger clone one base away. The rearrangement uses TRDV2 and TRDJ1, with D unresolved. The J gene was missing in TCRdb and was found by matching the end of the DNA to germline. CDR1 is GEAIGNYY, CDR2 EKD, per germline. This CDR3 is 18 amino acids long. V gave up 3 bases and J gave up 3 bases, with 25 bases separating them. The CDR3 DNA sequence: TGTGCCTGTGACCTGGTGGGTAGGGACCATGAGGTGGCCGATAAACTCATCTTT. Its protein is CACDLVGRDHEVADKLIF.

This clone is labeled large. The sample contains more than one DNA sequence encoding this CDR3. J is TRDJ3 and V is TRDV2, with 11 bases lining up with TRDD3. V lost 0 bases to trimming and J lost 0 bases; unmatched junction nucleotides: 3. The CDR3 runs to 19 residues. The V gene's germline CDR1 is GEAIGNYY and CDR2 EKD. This chain's CDR3 is CACDTVLGDSSWDTRQMFF. CDR3 nucleotide sequence: TGTGCCTGTGACACCGTACTGGGGGATAGCTCCTGGGACACCCGACAGATGTTTTTC.

This clone is categorized as large. V and J are TRDV2 and TRDJ3; 9 bases match TRDD3. Germline CDR1 GEAIGNYY, CDR2 EKD. The CDR3 runs to 19 residues. With 0 bases clipped from V and 0 bases from J, the junction kept 5 bases outside the gene matches. The CDR3 is CACDTVGIRGSWDTRQMFF. In nucleotides, the CDR3 is TGTGCCTGTGACACCGTGGGGATACGGGGCTCCTGGGACACCCGACAGATGTTTTTC.

Comments on this clone: Just one base apart from a much larger clone, this may be a read error. The chain is built from TRDV2 and TRDJ1, with 13 bases fitting TRDD3. The J gene is absent in TCRdb and was assigned here via DNA matching to germline. V shed 1 base and J 3 bases; nucleotides not matched to a gene: 4. There are 16 residues in the CDR3. Germline loops: CDR1 GEAIGNYY, CDR2 EKD. The chain's CDR3 is CACDTVTGGYADKLIF. The CDR3 DNA follows: TGTGCCTGTGACACAGTTACTGGGGGATACGCCGATAAACTCATCTTT.

This clone was seen a handful of times. A far larger clone is a single base away, which makes a read error likely. The V and J genes are TRDV2 and TRDJ3; 11 positions match TRDD3. CDR1 GEAIGNYY and CDR2 EKD come from the germline V gene. The CDR3 runs to 18 residues. V was clipped by 2 bases and J by 2 bases; unmatched bases: 4. CDR3 DNA sequence: TGTGCCTGTGACATCGTACTGGGGGATACCTGGGACACCCGACAGATGTTTTTC. Protein sequence: CACDIVLGDTWDTRQMFF.

This clone is labeled medium-sized. The chain carries TRDV3 and TRDJ1; 10 bases are a match to TRDD3. The germline CDR1 and CDR2 sequences are TVYSNPD and GDNSRS (reference sequence). V lost 2 bases and J lost 2; bases outside the gene matches: 11. The CDR3 is 16 residues long. CDR3 in amino acids: CAFRPFLLGDTDKLIF. DNA for the CDR3: TGTGCCTTTCGGCCGTTCCTACTGGGGGATACCGATAAACTCATCTTT.

This clone is medium-sized within its sample. The chain couples TRDV2 to TRDJ1; 13 nucleotides align to TRDD3. This CDR3 contains 18 residues. Germline V gene sequence: CDR1 GEAIGNYY, CDR2 EKD. Trimming removed 2 bases from V and 4 bases from J; junction bases left unmatched: 12. The CDR3 bases are TGTGCCTGTGACAGATTGGGACTGGGGGATACGAGGAGCGATAAACTCATCTTT. Amino acids: CACDRLGLGDTRSDKLIF.